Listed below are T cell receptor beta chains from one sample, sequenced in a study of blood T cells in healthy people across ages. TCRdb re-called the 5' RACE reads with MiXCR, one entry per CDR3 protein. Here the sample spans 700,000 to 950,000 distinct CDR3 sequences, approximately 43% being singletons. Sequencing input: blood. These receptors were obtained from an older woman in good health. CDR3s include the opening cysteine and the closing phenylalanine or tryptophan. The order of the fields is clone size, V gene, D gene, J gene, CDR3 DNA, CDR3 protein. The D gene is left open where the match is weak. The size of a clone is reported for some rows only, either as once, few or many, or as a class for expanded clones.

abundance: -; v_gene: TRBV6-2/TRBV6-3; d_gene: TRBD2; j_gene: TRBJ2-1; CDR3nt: TGTGCCAGCAGTTCATCGACTAGCGGGATTCAAGAGACCCAGTTCTTC; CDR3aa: CASSSSTSGIQETQFF
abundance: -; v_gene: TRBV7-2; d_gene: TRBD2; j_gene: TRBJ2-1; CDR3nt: TGTGCCAGCAGCTTAGGGGCTAGCGGGAGTAGGTATGAGCAGTTCTTC; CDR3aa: CASSLGASGSRYEQFF
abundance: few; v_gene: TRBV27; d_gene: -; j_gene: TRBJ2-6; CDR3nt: TGTGCCAGCAGTTTGCAGGGGCGCCTTTCTGGGGCCAACGTCCTGACTTTC; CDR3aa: CASSLQGRLSGANVLTF
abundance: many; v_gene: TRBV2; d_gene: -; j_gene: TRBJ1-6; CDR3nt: TGTGCCAGCAGGGAACAGGGAAATTCACCCCTCCACTTT; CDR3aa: CASREQGNSPLHF
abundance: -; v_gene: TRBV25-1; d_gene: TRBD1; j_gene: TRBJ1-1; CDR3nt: TGTGCCAGCAGTGAACGTTGGACAGGGGAAGCTTTCTTT; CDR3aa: CASSERWTGEAFF
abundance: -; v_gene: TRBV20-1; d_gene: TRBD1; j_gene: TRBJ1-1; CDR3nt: TGCAGTGCTAGGAGGACAGGGGGCTATAACACTGAAGCTTTCTTT; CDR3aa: CSARRTGGYNTEAFF
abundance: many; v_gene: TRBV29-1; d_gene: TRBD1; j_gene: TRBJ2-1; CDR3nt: TGCAGCGTCCGACAGGGAAATAGCTACAATGAGCAGTTCTTC; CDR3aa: CSVRQGNSYNEQFF
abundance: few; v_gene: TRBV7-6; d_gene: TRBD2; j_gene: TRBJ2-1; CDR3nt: TGTGCCAGCAGCCCCTATTCCGGGACTAGCGGGACCGATCCGTACAATGAGCAGTTCTTC; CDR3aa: CASSPYSGTSGTDPYNEQFF
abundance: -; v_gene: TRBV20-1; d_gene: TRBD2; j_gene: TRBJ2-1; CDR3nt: TGCAGTGCTAGAGATCTCGCGGGAGGGGCCAATGAGCAGTTCTTC; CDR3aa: CSARDLAGGANEQFF
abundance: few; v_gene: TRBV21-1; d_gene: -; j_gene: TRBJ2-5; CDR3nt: TGTGCCAGCAGCAAGGGAGACTTTTATGAGACCCAGTACTTC; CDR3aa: CASSKGDFYETQYF
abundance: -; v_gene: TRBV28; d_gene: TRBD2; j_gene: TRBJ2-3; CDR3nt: TGTGCCAGCAGTCTAGCGGTCCCTAGCACAGATACGCAGTATTTT; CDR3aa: CASSLAVPSTDTQYF
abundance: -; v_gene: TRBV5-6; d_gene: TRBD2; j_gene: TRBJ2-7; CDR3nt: TGTGCCAGCAGCTTGGCCGGACTAGCGGGACACTACGAGCAGTACTTC; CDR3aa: CASSLAGLAGHYEQYF
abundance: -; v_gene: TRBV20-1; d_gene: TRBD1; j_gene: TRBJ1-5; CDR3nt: TGCAGTGCCCTCAAAGACAGGGGGTCAAATCAGCCCCAGCATTTT; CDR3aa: CSALKDRGSNQPQHF
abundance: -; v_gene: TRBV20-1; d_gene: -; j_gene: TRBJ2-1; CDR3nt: TGCAGTGCTAGTTTAGAGGGCCCCAACAATGAGCAGTTCTTC; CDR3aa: CSASLEGPNNEQFF
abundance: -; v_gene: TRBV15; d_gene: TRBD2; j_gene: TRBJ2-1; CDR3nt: TGTGCCACCAGCAGAAAACTAGCGGGGGGGTACAATGAGCAGTTCTTC; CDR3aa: CATSRKLAGGYNEQFF
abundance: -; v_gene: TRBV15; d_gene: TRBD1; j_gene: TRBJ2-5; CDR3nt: TGTGCCACCAGCGGAGTCCGGGACAGGGGGGAGCAGTACTTC; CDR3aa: CATSGVRDRGEQYF
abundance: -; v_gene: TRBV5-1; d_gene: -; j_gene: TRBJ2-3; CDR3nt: TGCGCCAGCTGGGGGGACAGCCTACCAAGCACAGATACGCAGTATTTT; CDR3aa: CASWGDSLPSTDTQYF
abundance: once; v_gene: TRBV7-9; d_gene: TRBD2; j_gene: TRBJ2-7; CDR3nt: TGTGCCAGCCTAGCGGGGGGAAGCTCCTACGAGCAGTACTTC; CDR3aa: CASLAGGSSYEQYF
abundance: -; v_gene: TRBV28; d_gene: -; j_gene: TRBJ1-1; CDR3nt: TGTGCCGTCAGGGTTTCGAACACTGAAGCTTTCTTT; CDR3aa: CAVRVSNTEAFF
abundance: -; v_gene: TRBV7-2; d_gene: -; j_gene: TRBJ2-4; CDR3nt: TGTGCCAGCAGCCCTACCCTCCCGGGAGAATGGGCCCTAAACATTCAGTACTTC; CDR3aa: CASSPTLPGEWALNIQYF
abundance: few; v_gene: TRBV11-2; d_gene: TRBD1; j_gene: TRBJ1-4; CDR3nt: TGTGCCAGCAGCTTAGACAGCCACAGGACAGGGGGGGAAAAACTGTTTTTT; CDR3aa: CASSLDSHRTGGEKLFF
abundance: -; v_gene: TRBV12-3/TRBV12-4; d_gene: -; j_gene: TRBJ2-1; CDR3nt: TGTGCCAGCAGCTCCCTAGGTTCCCTATACAATGAGCAGTTCTTC; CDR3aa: CASSSLGSLYNEQFF
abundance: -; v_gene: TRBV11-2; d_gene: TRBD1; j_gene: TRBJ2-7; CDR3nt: TGTGCCAGCAGCTTACACGGGACAGAAAACTCCTACGAGCAGTACTTC; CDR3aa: CASSLHGTENSYEQYF
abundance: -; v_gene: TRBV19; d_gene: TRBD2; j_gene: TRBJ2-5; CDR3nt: TGTGCCAGTGGGGAGGGCCACAGGAGAGAGACCCAGTACTTC; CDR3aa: CASGEGHRRETQYF
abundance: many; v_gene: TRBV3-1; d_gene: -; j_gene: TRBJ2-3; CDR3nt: TGTGCCAGCAGCCTCCCGTTCGGGGAGGATACAGATACGCAGTATTTT; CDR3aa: CASSLPFGEDTDTQYF
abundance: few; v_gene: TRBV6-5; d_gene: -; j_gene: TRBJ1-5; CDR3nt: TGTGCCAGCAGTTCGTCGGGGGCTCAGCCCCAGCATTTT; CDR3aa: CASSSSGAQPQHF
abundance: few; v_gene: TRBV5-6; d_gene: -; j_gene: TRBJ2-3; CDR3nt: TGTGCCAGCAGCTTGTTTGAGCGGACCTCCACAGATACGCAGTATTTT; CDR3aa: CASSLFERTSTDTQYF
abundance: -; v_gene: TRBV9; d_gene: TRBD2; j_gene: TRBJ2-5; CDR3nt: TGTGCCTGCAGCGTAGGCCTAGCGGGCCTAAAGGTTCAAGAGACCCAGTACTTC; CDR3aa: CACSVGLAGLKVQETQYF
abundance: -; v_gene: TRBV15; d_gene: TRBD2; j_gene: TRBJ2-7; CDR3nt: TGTGCCACCAGCAGAGGGCGGGAGGGCTACGAGCAGTACTTC; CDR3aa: CATSRGREGYEQYF
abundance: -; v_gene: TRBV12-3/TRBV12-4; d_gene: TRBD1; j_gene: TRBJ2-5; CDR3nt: TGTGCCAGCAGTTTCAGACAGGGAACGGAGACCCAGTACTTC; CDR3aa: CASSFRQGTETQYF
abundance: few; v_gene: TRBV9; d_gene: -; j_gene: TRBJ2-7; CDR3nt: TGTGCCAGCAGCGTAGTAGGGGACAACAACGAGCAGTACTTC; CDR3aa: CASSVVGDNNEQYF
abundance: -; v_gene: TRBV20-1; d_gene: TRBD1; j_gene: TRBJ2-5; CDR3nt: TGCAGTGCTAGGGACGCTGACAGGGGCCAAGAGACCCAGTACTTC; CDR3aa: CSARDADRGQETQYF
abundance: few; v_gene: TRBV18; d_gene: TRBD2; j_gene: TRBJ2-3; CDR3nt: TGTGCCAGCTCACCTCGGACTAGCGGGGGAGATACGCAGTATTTT; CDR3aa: CASSPRTSGGDTQYF
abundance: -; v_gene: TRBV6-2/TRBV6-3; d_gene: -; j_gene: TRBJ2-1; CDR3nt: TGTGTCAGCAGTCTGAGCGGTCCCTACAATGAGCAGTTCTTC; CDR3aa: CVSSLSGPYNEQFF
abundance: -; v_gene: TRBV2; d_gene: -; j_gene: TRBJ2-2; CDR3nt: TGTGCCAGCAAATCTGCGGACACCGGGGAGCTGTTTTTT; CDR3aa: CASKSADTGELFF
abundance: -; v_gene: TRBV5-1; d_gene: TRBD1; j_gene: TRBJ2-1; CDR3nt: TGCGCCAGCAGCTTGGCCGGGGACAGCCAAGAGACCCAGTTCTTC; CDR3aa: CASSLAGDSQETQFF
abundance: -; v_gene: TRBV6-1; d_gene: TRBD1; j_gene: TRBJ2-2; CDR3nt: TGTGCCACCGACAGGGAATTTCTTCCGGGGGAGCTGTTTTTT; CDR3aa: CATDREFLPGELFF
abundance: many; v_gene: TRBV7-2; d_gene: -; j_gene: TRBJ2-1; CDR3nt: TGTGCGGGGAGCTCCTACAATGAGCAGTTCTTC; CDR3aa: CAGSSYNEQFF
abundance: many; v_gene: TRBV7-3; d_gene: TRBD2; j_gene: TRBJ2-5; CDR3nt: TGTGCCAGCAGCCCCCGTAGCGGGGGGGGAGAGACCCAGTACTTC; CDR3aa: CASSPRSGGGETQYF
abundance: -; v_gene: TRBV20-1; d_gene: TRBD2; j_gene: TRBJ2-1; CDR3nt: TGCAGTGCTACGACTAGCGGGAACTACAATGAGCAGTTCTTC; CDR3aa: CSATTSGNYNEQFF
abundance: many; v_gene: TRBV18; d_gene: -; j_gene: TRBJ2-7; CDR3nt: TGTGCCAGCTCACCACCCCCATCTCCCTACGAGCAGTACTTC; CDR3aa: CASSPPPSPYEQYF
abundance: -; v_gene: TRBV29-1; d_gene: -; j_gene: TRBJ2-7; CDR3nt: TGCAGCGTGATTCACACTGGCGAGCAGTACTTC; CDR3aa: CSVIHTGEQYF
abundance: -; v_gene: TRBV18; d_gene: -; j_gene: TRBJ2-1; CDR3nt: TGTGCCAGCTCACGCCTACCTCAGGGCGGTGAGCAGTTCTTC; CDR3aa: CASSRLPQGGEQFF
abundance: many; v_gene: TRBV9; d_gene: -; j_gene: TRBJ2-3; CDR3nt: TGTGCCAGCAGCGTAGACCACACAGATACGCAGTATTTT; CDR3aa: CASSVDHTDTQYF
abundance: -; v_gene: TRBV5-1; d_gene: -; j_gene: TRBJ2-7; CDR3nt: TGCGCCAGCAGCTTCCTCTACCAGAATCATTCTAAGTCCCGGTACTTC; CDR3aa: CASSFLYQNHSKSRYF
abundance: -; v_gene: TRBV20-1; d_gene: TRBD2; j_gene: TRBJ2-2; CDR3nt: TGCAGTGCTCAGCGGGGGACACATCCAGGGACCGGGGAGCTGTTTTTT; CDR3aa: CSAQRGTHPGTGELFF
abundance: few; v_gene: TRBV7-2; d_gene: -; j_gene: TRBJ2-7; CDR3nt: TGTGCCAGCAGCTTCTCGTCGACTAGAGATACATACGAGCAGTACTTC; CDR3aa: CASSFSSTRDTYEQYF
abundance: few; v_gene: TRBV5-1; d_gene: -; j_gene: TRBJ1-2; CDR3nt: TGCGCCAGCAGCTTGGGAATGGAGTCTAACTATGGCTACACCTTC; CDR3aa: CASSLGMESNYGYTF
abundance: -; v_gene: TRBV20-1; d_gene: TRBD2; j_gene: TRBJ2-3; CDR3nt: TGCGGTGCTACGACCAGCGGGGGGCTAACAGATACGCAGTATTTT; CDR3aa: CGATTSGGLTDTQYF
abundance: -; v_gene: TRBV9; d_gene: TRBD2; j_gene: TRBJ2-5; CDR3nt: TGTGCCAGCAGCGTAGACGGGAGGTGGGAGACCCAGTACTTC; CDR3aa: CASSVDGRWETQYF
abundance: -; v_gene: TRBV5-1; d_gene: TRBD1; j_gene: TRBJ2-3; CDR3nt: TGCGCCAGCAGCTCCGGACAGGGCCCGAGCACAGATACGCAGTATTTT; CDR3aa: CASSSGQGPSTDTQYF
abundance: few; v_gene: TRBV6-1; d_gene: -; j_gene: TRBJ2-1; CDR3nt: TGTGCCAGCAGTGAACGGGGAGGTGAGCAGTTCTTC; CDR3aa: CASSERGGEQFF
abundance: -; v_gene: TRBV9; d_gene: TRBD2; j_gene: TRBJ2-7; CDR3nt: TGTGCCAGCAGCGTAGGGGTGCGGGAGAGTTACGAGCAGTACTTC; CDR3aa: CASSVGVRESYEQYF
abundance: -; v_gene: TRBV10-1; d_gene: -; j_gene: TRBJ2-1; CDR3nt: TGCGCCAGCAGTGAGAATGAGGAGCAGTTCTTC; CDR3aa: CASSENEEQFF
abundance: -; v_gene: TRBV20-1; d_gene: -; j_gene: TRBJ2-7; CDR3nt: TGCAGTGCTAGCGGGGGAGACACCCCGTTCCTCTACGAGCAGTACTTC; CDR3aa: CSASGGDTPFLYEQYF
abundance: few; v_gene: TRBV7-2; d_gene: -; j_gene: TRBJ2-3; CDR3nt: TGTGCCAGCAGATTACGACCTACAGATACGCAGTATTTT; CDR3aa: CASRLRPTDTQYF
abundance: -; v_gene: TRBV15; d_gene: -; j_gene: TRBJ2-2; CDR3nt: TGTGCCACCAGCTCGGACAGGAACACCGGGGAGCTGTTTTTT; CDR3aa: CATSSDRNTGELFF